The next 14 T cell receptor beta chains were all read from a single sample in a study of blood T cell repertoires in COVID-19. Assay: immunoSEQ multiplex PCR; the TCRdb copy retains only in-frame clones and omits some. The sample lists a few hundred thousand clones, about nine tenths seen once, with about 11% in the top ten. The sequenced sample was peripheral blood. The receptors shown here come from a woman aged 25 to 45 with COVID-19, enrolled during active disease.

The J gene is TRBJ2-7, the V gene TRBV7-9; 7 bases match TRBD2. CDR1 is SEHNR, CDR2 FQNEAQ, per germline (reference sequence). Trimming at V came to 2 bases and at J to 2 bases, leaving 9 bases not matched to a gene. There are 16 residues in the CDR3. The DNA for the CDR3 is TGTGCCAGCAGCTTACCAGCGGGGCAGATTCCCTACGAGCAGTACTTC. The encoded protein is CASSLPAGQIPYEQYF.

The genes are TRBV7-9 and TRBJ1-5, with D perhaps TRBD1 (6 bases). The V end was cut by 5 bases, the J end by 6 bases, with 8 bases between. Per the germline V gene, CDR1 is SEHNR and CDR2 is FQNEAQ (reference sequence). CDR3 size: 12 residues. This chain's CDR3 is CASSQGFQPQHF. CDR3 DNA: TGTGCCAGCAGCCAGGGGTTTCAGCCCCAGCATTTT.

This chain connects TRBV6-6 to TRBJ1-5; TRBD1 matches 9 bases. The germline CDR1 and CDR2 sequences are MNHNY and SVGAGI (reference sequence). V gave up 2 bases and J gave up 4 bases; unmatched junction bases: 0. There are 14 residues in the CDR3. The CDR3 DNA is TGTGCCAGCAGTTACGGGACAGGGAATCAGCCCCAGCATTTT. Encoded protein: CASSYGTGNQPQHF.

The rearrangement links TRBV5-4 to TRBJ1-1; D unresolved. The CDR3 has 16 amino acids. Trimming took off 4 bases at V and 0 bases at J, with 16 bases between the two ends. The V gene's germline CDR1 is SGHNT and CDR2 YYREEE (reference sequence). CDR3 residues: CASSPRPLAMNTEAFF. The CDR3, as DNA: TGTGCCAGCAGCCCTCGCCCACTCGCGATGAACACTGAAGCTTTCTTT.

The genes are TRBV6-5 and TRBJ2-7; 9 bases match TRBD1. Germline CDR1 and CDR2: MNHEY and SVGAGI. V lost 2 bases to trimming and J lost 3 bases; unmatched junction nucleotides: 2. CDR3 length equals 14 residues. The CDR3 reads CASSYGTGIYEQYF. CDR3 in DNA: TGTGCCAGCAGTTACGGGACAGGGATCTACGAGCAGTACTTC.

The chain employs TRBV9 and TRBJ1-2; D might be TRBD1 (5 bases). The CDR3 sequence is 15 residues long. V was pared by 0 bases and J by 2 bases, with 11 bases between. The germline V gene has CDR1 SGDLS and CDR2 YYNGEE. The CDR3 DNA is TGTGCCAGCAGCGTAGGACAGATAAAGAACTATGGCTACACCTTC. Encoded protein: CASSVGQIKNYGYTF.

Written as DNA, the CDR3 is TGTGCCAGCGGTCGGGGCACCGGGGAGCTGTTTTTT. It encodes CASGRGTGELFF. The chain links TRBV11-2 to TRBJ2-2, with D tentatively TRBD2 (5 bases). The V gene's germline CDR1 is SGHAT and CDR2 FQNNGV. The CDR3 runs to 12 residues. Trimming left V 8 bases short and J 4 bases short, with 8 bases between. Based on the CDR3 plus reference TRBV11-2 and TRBJ2-2, the full variable domain is EAGVAQSPRYKIIEKRQSVAFWCNPISGHATLYWYQQILGQGPKLLIQFQNNGVVDDSQLPKDRFSAERLKGVDSTLKIQPAKLEDSAVYLCASGRGTGELFFGEGSRLTVL.

V and J are TRBV3-1 (or the pseudogene TRBV3-2) and TRBJ1-4; maybe TRBD1 (5 bases). The CDR3 loop spans 13 amino acids. Per the germline V gene, CDR1 is LGHDT and CDR2 is YNNKEL (reference sequence). Trimming took off 5 bases at V and 14 bases at J, with 18 bases between the two ends. This chain's CDR3 is CASSTRQMPALFF. As DNA, the CDR3 is TGTGCCAGCAGCACCCGACAGATGCCGGCCCTGTTTTTT.

The chain employs TRBV29-1 and TRBJ2-7; D is uncertain. V lost 6 bases and J 2 bases, leaving 14 bases between the germline ends. The CDR3 has 13 residues. Germline CDR1 and CDR2: SQVTM and ANQGSEA. CDR3 sequence reads: CSVTTSYPYEQYF. CDR3 DNA sequence: TGCAGCGTAACCACATCTTATCCCTACGAGCAGTACTTC.

This clone has just one count. The V call is TRBV6-5, the J call TRBJ2-7, with 9 bases identical to TRBD1. Trimming removed 6 bases from V and 5 bases from J; junction bases left unmatched: 5. The CDR3 covers 13 residues. Germline-derived CDR1 and CDR2 are MNHEY and SVGAGI. CDR3 nucleotide sequence: TGTGCCAGCAGCACGGGACAGGGCCACGAGCAGTACTTC. Translated, it gives CASSTGQGHEQYF.

The chain has TRBV3-1 (or the pseudogene TRBV3-2) and TRBJ2-2; D is perhaps TRBD1 (6 bases). V was trimmed by 4 bases and J by 4 bases, leaving 10 bases between them. Germline CDR1 and CDR2: LGHDT and YNNKEL (reference sequence). The CDR3 length is 14 residues. The CDR3 loop is CASSPRGPTGELFF. DNA for the CDR3: TGTGCCAGCAGCCCCAGGGGTCCCACCGGGGAGCTGTTTTTT.

Only one count was recorded for this clone. J is TRBJ1-4 and V is TRBV6-5; D not resolved. Germline V gene data show CDR1 as MNHEY and CDR2 as SVGAGI. V was clipped by 5 bases and J by 12 bases, with 13 bases between them. The CDR3 is 12 residues long. DNA for the CDR3: TGTGCCAGCAGTCGCTTTCTTGAGCAACTGTTTTTT. Translating gives CASSRFLEQLFF.

The rearrangement joins TRBV18 to TRBJ1-6; TRBD1 matches 9 bases. Germline CDR1 is KGHSH and CDR2 is LQKENI. Losses at the gene ends were 4 bases for V and 5 bases for J; bases not matched to a gene: 3. The CDR3 has 15 amino acids. The CDR3 is CASSQGTGHNSPLHF. The CDR3, as DNA: TGTGCCAGCTCACAAGGGACAGGGCATAATTCACCCCTCCACTTT.

CDR3 DNA sequence: TGTGCCTGGAGTGTACTTCAAGAGACCCAGTACTTC. Its protein is CAWSVLQETQYF. V is TRBV30 and J is TRBJ2-5; D uncertain. Trimming removed 0 bases from V and 2 bases from J, with 4 bases in between. CDR1 is GTSNPN and CDR2 is SVGIG in the germline V gene (reference sequence). This CDR3 spans 12 amino acids.